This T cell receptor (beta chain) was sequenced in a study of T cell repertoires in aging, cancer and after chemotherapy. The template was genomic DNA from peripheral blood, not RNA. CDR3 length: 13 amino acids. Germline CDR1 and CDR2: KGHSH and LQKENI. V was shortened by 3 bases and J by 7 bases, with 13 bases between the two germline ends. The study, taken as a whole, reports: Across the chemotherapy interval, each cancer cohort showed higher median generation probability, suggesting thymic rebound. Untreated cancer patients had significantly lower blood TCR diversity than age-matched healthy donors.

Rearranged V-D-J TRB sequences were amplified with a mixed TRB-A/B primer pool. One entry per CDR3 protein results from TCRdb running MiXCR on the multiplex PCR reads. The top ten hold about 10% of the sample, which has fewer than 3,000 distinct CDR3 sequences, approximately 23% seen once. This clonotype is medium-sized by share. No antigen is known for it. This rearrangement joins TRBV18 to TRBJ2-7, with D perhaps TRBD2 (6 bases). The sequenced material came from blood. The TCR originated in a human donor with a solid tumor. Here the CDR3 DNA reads TGTGCCAGCTCACCCCCGGAGGGTTGGGAGCAGTACTTC. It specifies CASSPPEGWEQYF.